A single sample gave rise to the 21 T cell receptor beta chains below, sequenced in a study of cytomegalovirus exposure and HLA in healthy donors. Amplification used 60 Vbeta primers and 13 Jbeta primers. Using immunoSEQ multiplex PCR, the repertoire was profiled, and TCRdb retains in-frame clones only, with some absent. The sample yields some 150,000 clones, 70% to 80% seen once. Sequencing was carried out using PBMCs. The receptors derive from a human donor in good health.

V is TRBV30 and J is TRBJ2-1; D is unclear. This CDR3 region has 14 residues. In germline, CDR1 is GTSNPN, CDR2 SVGIG (reference sequence). Trimming removed 0 bases at V and 8 bases at J, with 14 bases between. CDR3 region: CAWSVNHALDEQFF. As DNA, the CDR3 is TGTGCCTGGAGTGTAAATCATGCTTTAGATGAGCAGTTCTTC. The full variable domain, with the rest looked up from reference TRBV30 and TRBJ2-1, is SQTIHQWPATLVQPVGSPLSLECTVEGTSNPNLYWYRQAAGRGLQLLFYSVGIGQISSEVPQNLSASRPQDRQFILSSKKLLLSDSGFYLCAWSVNHALDEQFFGPGTRLTVL.

The chain employs TRBV21-1 and TRBJ1-2; whether TRBD1, the table's D call, matches the DNA was not checked. TRBV21-1 is assigned pseudogene status. The CDR3 sequence is 14 residues long. DNA of the CDR3: TGTGCCAGCGGAGCGCGGACAGGGGGATATGGCTACACCTTC. This translates into CASGARTGGYGYTF.

This clone was observed once. The chain is built from TRBV9 and TRBJ2-5; TRBD2 might be the D (6 bases). Trimming took off 2 bases at V and 3 bases at J, with 8 bases between the two ends. The CDR3 is 13 residues long. The germline CDR1 and CDR2 sequences are SGDLS and YYNGEE. In DNA, the CDR3 is TGTGCCAGCAGCGTCTGGGGGGAAGAGACCCAGTACTTC. Translation: CASSVWGEETQYF.

The chain has TRBV19 and TRBJ2-7, with D perhaps matching TRBD1 (7 bases). Trimming pared 5 bases from V and 3 bases from J, leaving 14 bases between. Germline values: CDR1 LNHDA, CDR2 SQIVND (reference sequence). This CDR3 spans 14 amino acids. The DNA for the CDR3 is TGTGCCAGTAGTCCGCGGGACAGCAACTACGAGCAGTACTTC. This encodes CASSPRDSNYEQYF.

The chain is built from TRBV7-2 and TRBJ1-2, with D unresolved. V lost 7 bases and J lost 0, with 9 bases in between. The CDR3 spans 13 residues. Per the germline V gene, CDR1 is SGHTA and CDR2 is FQGNSA. The CDR3 DNA is TGTGCCAGCAACCTCCAGGCTAACTATGGCTACACCTTC. Translation gives CASNLQANYGYTF.

V and J are TRBV6-1 and TRBJ2-3; 7 bases fit TRBD2. In germline, CDR1 is MNHNS, CDR2 SASEGT. Losses at the gene ends were 4 bases for V and 3 bases for J; bases not matched to a gene: 10. This CDR3 spans 16 amino acids. Here the CDR3 DNA reads TGTGCCAGCAGTGGCCCCAGATGGGGAGGGACAGATACGCAGTATTTT. This encodes CASSGPRWGGTDTQYF.

The rearrangement uses TRBV19 and TRBJ2-7, with 9 bases lining up with TRBD1. This CDR3 contains 16 residues. The V gene end was trimmed by 3 bases and the J gene end by 4 bases; junction bases not matched to a gene: 10. Germline CDR1 is LNHDA and CDR2 is SQIVND (reference sequence). The CDR3 coding sequence is TGTGCCAGTAGTATGACAGGGGGGTATTCCAAATACGAGCAGTACTTC. This translates into CASSMTGGYSKYEQYF.

The V and J genes are TRBV19 and TRBJ1-6; 7 bases line up with TRBD1. This CDR3 spans 18 amino acids. CDR1 and CDR2 (germline): LNHDA, SQIVND (reference sequence). The J segment lost 2 bases and the V segment lost 3 bases, leaving 10 bases of the junction unmatched. CDR3 nucleotides: TGTGCCAGTAGTATCCGGCTCCGGGACAGCCCCTATAATTCACCCCTCCACTTT. It encodes CASSIRLRDSPYNSPLHF.

The gene calls are TRBV7-6 and TRBJ1-5, with D unclear. The CDR3 runs 13 residues. Germline V lookup: CDR1 SGHVS, CDR2 FNYEAQ. Trimming removed 5 bases from V and 4 bases from J, with 9 bases in between. The CDR3 DNA reads as TGTGCCAGCAGCCTGGAGCCGAATCAGCCCCAGCATTTT. It is translated as CASSLEPNQPQHF.

The CDR3 loop reads CASQTGGYSNTDTQYF. The CDR3 DNA is TGTGCCAGCCAAACGGGAGGGTACAGTAACACAGATACGCAGTATTTT. The genes are TRBV6-6 and TRBJ2-3; 8 bases line up with TRBD2. The CDR3 contains 16 residues. With 8 bases clipped from V and 2 bases from J, the junction kept 12 bases outside the gene matches. Per germline, CDR1 MNHNY and CDR2 SVGAGI (reference sequence).

The chain is built from TRBV27 and TRBJ1-1; 9 bases line up with TRBD1. Per the germline V gene, CDR1 is MNHEY and CDR2 is SMNVEV (reference sequence). The CDR3 has 14 amino acids. V dropped 10 bases and J dropped 6; count of bases not matched to a gene: 12. This chain's CDR3 is CATDSGTGRPEAFF. CDR3 nucleotide sequence: TGTGCCACCGACTCTGGGACAGGGCGGCCTGAAGCTTTCTTT.

The chain employs TRBV14 and TRBJ1-1, with D unclear. Between the trimmed V and J ends, which lost 1 base and 7 bases, there was a span of 4 bases. The CDR3 is 11 residues long. Germline lookup yields CDR1 SGHDN and CDR2 FVKESK. As DNA, the CDR3 is TGTGCCAGCAGCCAAGGACATGAAGCTTTCTTT. Protein: CASSQGHEAFF.

The chain recombines TRBV4-1 with TRBJ2-2; 7 positions agree with TRBD2. CDR1 and CDR2 from the germline V gene are MGHRA and YSYEKL. With 1 base clipped from V and 5 bases from J, the junction kept 7 bases outside the gene matches. This CDR3 is 16 amino acids long. For the CDR3, the DNA is TGCGCCAGCAGCCAAGTTGTAGCGGGTCATACCGGGGAGCTGTTTTTT. It yields the protein CASSQVVAGHTGELFF.

The chain carries TRBV7-2 and TRBJ2-7; 11 bases are shared with TRBD2. In germline, CDR1 is SGHTA, CDR2 FQGNSA. This CDR3 comprises 15 residues. Trimming at V came to 5 bases and at J to 6 bases, leaving 9 bases not matched to a gene. The CDR3 reads CASSPLAGEVSEQYF. CDR3 coding DNA: TGTGCCAGCAGCCCACTAGCGGGAGAGGTCTCCGAGCAGTACTTC.

The chain is built from TRBV11-2 and TRBJ2-5, with D possibly matching TRBD2 (5 bases). The CDR3 covers 12 residues. Trimming shortened V by 5 bases and J by 9 bases, and 13 bases separated the two germline ends. Germline loops: CDR1 SGHAT, CDR2 FQNNGV. CDR3 in DNA: TGTGCCAGCAGCCCCTCTAGCCGGGCCCAGTACTTC. Protein sequence: CASSPSSRAQYF.

The chain carries TRBV28 and TRBJ2-4; TRBD1 matches 8 bases. The CDR3 contains 16 residues. V lost 3 bases, J lost 4 bases, and 8 bases stayed unmatched. CDR1 MDHEN and CDR2 SYDVKM come from the germline V gene. The CDR3 DNA sequence: TGTGCCAGCAGTTTCCAAGAGGGACAGGTTAAAAACATTCAGTACTTC. It is translated as CASSFQEGQVKNIQYF.

This clone was detected once. The chain combines TRBV29-1 with TRBJ2-1; unclear D gene. The length of the CDR3 is 11 residues. Germline assignment: CDR1 SQVTM and CDR2 ANQGSEA. The V end lost 4 bases, the J end lost 4 bases, and 5 bases lay between the germline ends. The CDR3 sequence: CSVGSYNEQFF. The CDR3 nucleotides read TGCAGCGTTGGTTCGTACAATGAGCAGTTCTTC.

The V call is TRBV29-1, the J call TRBJ1-2; D possibly corresponds to TRBD1 (5 bases). The CDR3 contains 11 residues. Germline V gene lookup returns CDR1 SQVTM and CDR2 ANQGSEA. The germline V and J ends were trimmed by 4 bases and 8 bases, with 11 bases remaining between them. CDR3 loop: CSVVVREGYTF. The CDR3 DNA sequence: TGCAGCGTTGTTGTCAGGGAAGGCTACACCTTC. The full variable domain, rest sourced from reference TRBV29-1 and TRBJ1-2, is SAVISQKPSRDICQRGTSLTIQCQVDSQVTMMFWYRQQPGQSLTLIATANQGSEATYESGFVIDKFPISRPNLTFSTLTVSNMSPEDSSIYLCSVVVREGYTFGSGTRLTVV.

Only one count was recorded for this clone. As DNA, the CDR3 is TGTGCCAGCAGACGTACAGGGAACTACGAGCAGTACTTC. As protein: CASRRTGNYEQYF. V usage is TRBV28 and J usage is TRBJ2-7; weak D call: TRBD1 (6 bases). V was clipped by 6 bases and J by 3 bases, with 12 bases between them. This CDR3 spans 13 amino acids. The germline V gene encodes CDR1 MDHEN and CDR2 SYDVKM.

The V and J genes are TRBV28 and TRBJ2-7, with 9 bases lining up with TRBD1. Germline V gene sequence: CDR1 MDHEN, CDR2 SYDVKM. This CDR3 region has 16 residues. Germline trimming cut 8 bases from V and 2 bases from J; bases unmatched to any gene: 13. CDR3 region: CASSTGGQGPTYEQYF. The CDR3 DNA follows: TGTGCCAGCTCCACAGGGGGACAGGGTCCAACCTACGAGCAGTACTTC.

V gene TRBV19 combines with J gene TRBJ1-1, with D maybe TRBD1 (5 bases). Deletions cut 4 bases from V and 0 bases from J, with 15 bases between. Looked up from germline, CDR1 is LNHDA and CDR2 is SQIVND (reference sequence). The CDR3 has 16 residues. For the CDR3, the DNA is TGTGCCAGTAGTAAGCTAGAAGGGGTCCTGAACACTGAAGCTTTCTTT. Translation gives CASSKLEGVLNTEAFF.